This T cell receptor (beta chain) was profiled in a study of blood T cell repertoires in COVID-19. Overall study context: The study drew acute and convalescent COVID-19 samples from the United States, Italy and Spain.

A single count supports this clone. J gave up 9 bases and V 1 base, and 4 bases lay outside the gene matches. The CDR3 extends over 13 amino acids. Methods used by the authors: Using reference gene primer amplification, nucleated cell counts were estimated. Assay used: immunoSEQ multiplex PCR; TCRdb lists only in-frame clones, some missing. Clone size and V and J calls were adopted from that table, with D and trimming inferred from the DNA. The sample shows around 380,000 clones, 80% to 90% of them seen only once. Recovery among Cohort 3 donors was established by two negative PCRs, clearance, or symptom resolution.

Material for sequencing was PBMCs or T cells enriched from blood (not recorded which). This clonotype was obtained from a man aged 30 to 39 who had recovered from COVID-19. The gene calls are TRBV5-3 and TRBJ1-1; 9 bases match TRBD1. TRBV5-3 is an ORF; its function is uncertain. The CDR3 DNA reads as TGTGCCAGAAGCTTGTGGGGGACAGGGAAAGCTTTCTTT. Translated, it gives CARSLWGTGKAFF.